This is a list of T cell receptor beta chains from one sample in a study of blood T cell repertoires in COVID-19. The table came from immunoSEQ multiplex PCR; TCRdb's copy has only in-frame clones and leaves some out. Here the sample spans over 50,000 clones, about 86% being singletons. Specimen: peripheral blood. The receptors originated from a man between 65 and 85 years old with active COVID-19. CDR3s include the opening cysteine and the closing phenylalanine or tryptophan. A D gene is named only where the DNA matches it firmly. Some rows have no size entry. The others give once, few or many, or a class for an expanded clone.

TRBV19,TRBJ2-2,.,.,TGTGCCAGTAGTATCGAGGGGGCCGGGGAGCTGTTTTTT,CASSIEGAGELFF
TRBV15,TRBJ1-6,.,.,TGTGCCACCAGAAAAGGGGTAGGGTCCTATAATTCACCCCTCCACTTT,CATRKGVGSYNSPLHF
TRBV7-2,TRBJ1-3,.,.,TGTGCCAGCAGCTTCAATGGAGTCACCATATATTTT,CASSFNGVTIYF
TRBV7-2,TRBJ1-5,.,.,TGTGCCAGCAGCTTTTACCCGGACAGAAATCAGCCCCAGCATTTT,CASSFYPDRNQPQHF
TRBV7-7,TRBJ2-6,.,.,TGTGCCAGCAGCTTGGCGGAGAGTGGGGCCAACGTCCTGACTTTC,CASSLAESGANVLTF
TRBV5-3,TRBJ1-2,TRBD1,.,TGTGCCAGAAGCTTAAGCGGACAGGGACATAATGGCTACACCTTC,CARSLSGQGHNGYTF
TRBV10-3,TRBJ1-2,.,.,TGTGCCATCCAGGGCATTAACTATGGCTACACCTTC,CAIQGINYGYTF
TRBV11-3,TRBJ1-1,.,.,TGTGCCAGCAGCTTACCCTTCCCGAACACTGAAGCTTTCTTT,CASSLPFPNTEAFF
TRBV12-5,TRBJ1-1,TRBD1,.,TGTGCTAGTGGTTTGCCGACAGGGGCGAGCACTGAAGCTTTCTTT,CASGLPTGASTEAFF
TRBV10-3,TRBJ2-5,.,few,TGTGCCATCAGTGAGTCAGGGGGAACCCAAGAGACCCAGTACTTC,CAISESGGTQETQYF
TRBV6-5,TRBJ2-7,TRBD1,.,TGTGCCAGCAGGTGGGGACAGGGCAGGAACGAGCAGTACTTC,CASRWGQGRNEQYF
TRBV7-9,TRBJ1-1,.,.,TGTGCCAGCAGCTTCCGGGAGAACACTGAAGCTTTCTTT,CASSFRENTEAFF
TRBV5-5,TRBJ2-7,.,.,TGTGCCAGCAGCTTGGCTTATGGACAGACCCTTAACTACGAGCAGTACTTC,CASSLAYGQTLNYEQYF
TRBV9,TRBJ2-3,TRBD1,.,TGTGCCAGCAGCGTCGACGGGACAGGGGTAGATACGCAGTATTTT,CASSVDGTGVDTQYF
TRBV19,TRBJ1-1,.,.,TGTGCCAGTAGTATGAGGACAGAAAACACTGAAGCTTTCTTT,CASSMRTENTEAFF
TRBV7-2,TRBJ2-3,TRBD2,.,TGTGCCAGCAGCTTAGGCCAGCGGGGGTCGGGCACAGATACGCAGTATTTT,CASSLGQRGSGTDTQYF
TRBV18,TRBJ2-7,TRBD2,.,TGTGCCAGCTCACCGGGGGGGGGACTTGCCTACGAGCAGTACTTC,CASSPGGGLAYEQYF
TRBV4-3,TRBJ1-5,.,.,TGCGCCAGCAGCCAAGATGGATCGGGGAGTCAGCCCCAGCATTTT,CASSQDGSGSQPQHF
TRBV11-2,TRBJ2-3,.,.,TGTGCCAGCACCCCGGACTTGTCGCAAGATACGCAGTATTTT,CASTPDLSQDTQYF
TRBV5-6,TRBJ1-6,.,.,TGTGCCAGCAGCCTACCCGAGGGACTTAATTCACCCCTCCACTTT,CASSLPEGLNSPLHF
TRBV4-3,TRBJ2-3,TRBD2,.,TGCGCCAGCAGCCAAGGGCAGCGGGGGGGCATTTATCCGCAGTATTTT,CASSQGQRGGIYPQYF
TRBV2,TRBJ1-2,.,once,TGTGCCAGCAGTGGGGCAGTCTATGGCTACACCTTC,CASSGAVYGYTF
TRBV11-3,TRBJ2-1,TRBD1,.,TGTGCCAGCAGCTTAGTGGGGACAGTCAATGAGCAGTTCTTC,CASSLVGTVNEQFF
TRBV6-4,TRBJ1-5,.,.,TGTGCCAGCAGTGAAACGGGGGATCAGCCCCAGCATTTT,CASSETGDQPQHF
TRBV27,TRBJ1-5,.,few,TGCTCCCCGGGGGGGGAGGAAACACATCAGCCCCAGCATTTT,CSPGGEETHQPQHF
TRBV11-3,TRBJ1-3,.,.,TGTGCCAGCAGCCGAAGTGGGAGTGGAAACACCATATATTTT,CASSRSGSGNTIYF
TRBV9,TRBJ1-4,.,.,TGTGCCAGCAGCGTAGAAGGTAGGAGTAATGAAAAACTGTTTTTT,CASSVEGRSNEKLFF
TRBV15,TRBJ1-6,.,.,TGTGCCACCAGAGGCGGCGTTCGGGTTGGCCTAAATTCACCCCTCCACTTT,CATRGGVRVGLNSPLHF
TRBV19,TRBJ1-2,TRBD1,.,TGTGCCAGCCACGAGACAGGAGGGGGACAGAATGGCTACACCTTC,CASHETGGGQNGYTF
TRBV7-6,TRBJ1-2,.,.,TGTGCCAGCAGCCCTTTACCCCAAATCCGGACAGAAAACTATGGCTACACCTTC,CASSPLPQIRTENYGYTF
TRBV6-5,TRBJ2-2,TRBD2,.,TGTGCCAGCAGTTACGCGACTAGCGGACTCCTGGGGGAGCTGTTTTTT,CASSYATSGLLGELFF
TRBV6-2/TRBV6-3,TRBJ1-1,TRBD1,.,TGTGCCAGCAGTTACACGGGGGACAGGGCGGGAACTGAAGCTTTCTTT,CASSYTGDRAGTEAFF
TRBV4-3,TRBJ2-1,.,.,TGCGCCAGCAGCCCAGGGCCTGGATTTGAGCAGTTCTTC,CASSPGPGFEQFF
TRBV11-1,TRBJ2-1,TRBD1,once,TGTGCCAGCAGCTCGGAGGGACAGGGGGCTTACAATGAGCAGTTCTTC,CASSSEGQGAYNEQFF
TRBV10-3,TRBJ1-3,.,.,TGTGCCACACGGGAGAGCTCTGGAAACACCATATATTTT,CATRESSGNTIYF
TRBV14,TRBJ1-2,.,.,TGTGCCAGCAGCCAAGAACTGAACTATGGCTACACCTTC,CASSQELNYGYTF
TRBV7-9,TRBJ1-5,.,.,TGTGCCAGCAGCTTTACCAGTGATCAGCCCCAGCATTTT,CASSFTSDQPQHF
TRBV7-8,TRBJ1-2,.,.,TGTGCCAGCAGCATCGCGGCAGCTGGGGCAGCTAACTATGGCTACACCTTC,CASSIAAAGAANYGYTF
TRBV9,TRBJ2-1,.,.,TGTGCCAGCAGCGAAGAAGGAGGGGTCTACAATGAGCAGTTCTTC,CASSEEGGVYNEQFF
TRBV6-6,TRBJ2-5,TRBD2,.,TGTGCCACAACCGCGGGGGTTCAAGAGACCCAGTACTTC,CATTAGVQETQYF
TRBV23-1,TRBJ2-2,.,.,TGCGCCAGCAGCGAATCGACAGTTACCGGGGAGCTGTTTTTT,CASSESTVTGELFF